This TCR beta chain stems from a study of Graves' ophthalmopathy and Graves' hyperthyroidism. Regarding the study as a whole: Blood samples also showed most expanded thyroid clonotypes exceeding 0.001 frequency.

Many counts were recorded for this clonotype. Its antigen is undetermined. TCR beta CDR3 regions were amplified from RNA transcripts. Investigators did first-round RT-PCR with HTBI primers, then second-round multiplex PCR. TCRdb redid the calling of the multiplex PCR reads with MiXCR, one entry per CDR3 protein. The repertoire holds some 350,000 distinct CDR3 sequences, with about a sixth as singletons. The V segment lost 4 bases and the J segment 0 bases; nucleotides outside the gene matches: 4. The CDR3 contains 17 residues. The gene calls are TRBV12-3 or TRBV12-4 and TRBJ2-6; 9 bases match TRBD1. Sequenced: peripheral blood. The source of this sequence is an adult woman with stable Graves' hyperthyroidism. The CDR3 nucleotides read TGTGCCAGCAGTTCCGGGACAGGGAACTCTGGGGCCAACGTCCTGACTTTC. Translating gives CASSSGTGNSGANVLTF.